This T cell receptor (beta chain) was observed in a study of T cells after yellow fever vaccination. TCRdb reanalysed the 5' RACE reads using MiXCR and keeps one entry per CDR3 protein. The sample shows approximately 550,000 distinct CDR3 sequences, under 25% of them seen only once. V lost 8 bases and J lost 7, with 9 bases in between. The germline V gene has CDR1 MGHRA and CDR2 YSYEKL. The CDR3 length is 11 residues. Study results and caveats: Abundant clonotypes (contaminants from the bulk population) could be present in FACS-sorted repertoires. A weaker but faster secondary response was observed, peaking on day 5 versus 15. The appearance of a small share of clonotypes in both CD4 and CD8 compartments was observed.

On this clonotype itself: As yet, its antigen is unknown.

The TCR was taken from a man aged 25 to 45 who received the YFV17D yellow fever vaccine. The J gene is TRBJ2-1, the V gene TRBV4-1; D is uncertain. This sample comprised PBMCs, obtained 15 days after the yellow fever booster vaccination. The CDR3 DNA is TGCGCCAGCGGAGCACTAAATGAGCAGTTCTTC. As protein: CASGALNEQFF.